Following are 22 T cell receptor beta chains from one sample sequenced in a study of CD8+ T cells in alopecia areata. cDNA prepared by RNA extraction and subsequent reverse transcription served as the template for sequencing. Profiled with immunoSEQ multiplex PCR; TCRdb holds only in-frame clones, not every one. There are 90,000 to 130,000 clones in the sample, none observed a single time. Sequencing used lesional skin. Receptors were obtained from a C3H/HeJ mouse with alopecia areata. The strain bears MHC haplotype H2-k.

Comments on this clone: The germline and genes are mouse ones. The CDR3 end lies 4 residues beyond the end of the read and is filled in from the germline J gene. The chain carries TRBV13-1 and TRBJ2-7; D is perhaps TRBD2 (6 bases). Germline values: CDR1 NSHNY, CDR2 SYGAGN. Trimming took 2 bases from V and 3 from J, leaving 15 bases between them. The CDR3 is 15 residues long. The part of the CDR3 DNA that was read is TGTGCCAGCAGTGAAACACCCCCTGGGGACTAT. This sequence encodes CASSETPPGDY. The full CDR3 protein is CASSETPPGDYEQYF.

Note on this clone: At residue 12, TCRdb's protein is not the same as the translated DNA, so the protein here was read from the DNA. Gene names refer to mouse genes. The read stops 3 residues short of the end of the CDR3; the missing end is completed from the germline J gene. V usage is TRBV19 and J usage is TRBJ1-6; no clear D. TRBJ1-6 falls under the ORF class, with uncertain function. The length of the CDR3 is 15 residues. Trimming removed 2 bases from V and 5 bases from J, with 11 bases in between. Per the germline V gene, CDR1 is FNHDT and CDR2 is SITEND (reference sequence). The chain's CDR3 is CASSMGSENNSPLYF. The covered CDR3 bases are TGTGCCAGCAGTATGGGGTCAGAAAATAATTCGCCC.

Many counts were recorded for this clone. Gene labels here are mouse ones. This CDR3 reads CTCSAALQNNYAEQFF. The CDR3 bases that were read are TGCACCTGCAGTGCAGCTCTACAGAATAACTATGCT. The chain uses TRBV1 and TRBJ2-1, with unresolved D. The CDR3 end lies 4 residues beyond the end of the read and is filled in from the germline J gene. V gave up 1 base and J gave up 0 bases, with 10 bases separating them. The V gene's germline CDR1 is NSQYPW and CDR2 LRSPGD (reference sequence). The CDR3 has 16 residues.

In regard to this clone: The TCRdb protein fails to match the DNA translation at residue 9; the protein reported here was translated from the DNA. Gene and germline names: mouse. Sequencing ends 3 residues short of the CDR3 end; the germline J gene provides the rest. This rearrangement joins TRBV17 to TRBJ1-6; the D is unclear. TRBJ1-6 is classed as an ORF, of uncertain function. The CDR3 consists of 12 residues. The V gene's germline CDR1 is MNHDT and CDR2 YYDKIL. Trimming removed 3 bases at V and 8 bases at J, with 5 bases between. CDR3: CASSSEDSPLYF. CDR3 DNA (partial): TGTGCTAGCAGTAGTGAGGATTCGCCC.

A note on this clone: The DNA translation disagrees with the TCRdb protein at residue 12, so the protein in this description comes from the DNA. The gene names given are mouse names. The read falls 3 residues short of the CDR3 end, and the missing part is taken from the germline J gene. V usage is TRBV31 and J usage is TRBJ1-3; D not resolved. With 0 bases removed from V and 0 bases from J, the gap between germline ends came to 9 bases. The CDR3 length is 15 residues. Germline loops: CDR1 GKSSPN, CDR2 SITVG. CDR3 bases read: TGTGCCTGGAGTCTAGGCACAGATTCTGGAAATACG. It specifies CAWSLGTDSGNT. The whole CDR3 protein reads CAWSLGTDSGNTLYF.

Regarding this clone: Gene labels here are mouse ones. The read comes to an end 4 residues before the CDR3 does, leaving the germline J gene to fill in the end. J is TRBJ1-2 and V is TRBV13-3, with a weak D call TRBD1 (5 bases). CDR3 length: 14 amino acids. V was trimmed by 6 bases and J by 0 bases, leaving 12 bases between them. CDR1 and CDR2 (germline): NNHDY, SYVADS. The part of the CDR3 DNA that was read is TGTGCCAGCAAAGGACAAATTGCAAACTCC. Translated: CASKGQIANS. The full CDR3 reads CASKGQIANSDYTF.

This clone was counted only a few times. These gene names are mouse names. The observed sequence ends 4 residues before the CDR3 terminus, with the missing tail filled in from the germline J gene. This chain joins TRBV13-3 and TRBJ1-1; 8 nucleotides align to TRBD1. The CDR3 consists of 15 residues. From germline, CDR1 is NNHDY and CDR2 SYVADS. Losses at the gene ends were 1 base for V and 1 base for J; bases not matched to a gene: 3. The part of the CDR3 DNA that was read is TGTGCCAGCAGTGATCAGGGGGCTTGGAACACA. It encodes CASSDQGAWNT. The complete CDR3 protein is CASSDQGAWNTEVFF.

This clone appeared many times. Here the gene names and germline are mouse. The read is 4 residues too short to cover the CDR3 end, so that end is filled in from the germline J gene. The V and J genes are TRBV13-3 and TRBJ2-5; 10 bases map to TRBD2. From germline, CDR1 is NNHDY and CDR2 SYVADS. The length of the CDR3 is 18 residues. V gave up 2 bases and J gave up 0 bases; unmatched junction bases: 9. Partial CDR3 DNA: TGTGCCAGCAGTGAAGGGACTGGGGCGTTGGTTAACCAAGAC. This gives the protein CASSEGTGALVNQD. The CDR3 reads in full as CASSEGTGALVNQDTQYF.

This clone was found a few times. Gene names refer to mouse genes. Coverage ceases 4 residues before the CDR3 finishes, and the germline J gene fills in the end. V gene TRBV1 combines with J gene TRBJ2-7, with a possible D match to TRBD1 (6 bases). This CDR3 comprises 12 residues. From germline, CDR1 is NSQYPW and CDR2 LRSPGD (reference sequence). V was pared by 5 bases and J by 3 bases, with 8 bases between. The part of the CDR3 DNA that was read is TGCACCTGCAGTACAGGGTTCTAT. Its protein product is CTCSTGFY. The full CDR3 reads CTCSTGFYEQYF.

This clone was observed a handful of times. Gene names are the mouse ones. Read sequence stops 4 residues before the CDR3 end, and the germline J gene provides the missing end. This rearrangement joins TRBV13-3 to TRBJ1-1, with 7 bases aligning to TRBD1. CDR1 and CDR2 (germline): NNHDY, SYVADS. The length of the CDR3 is 15 residues. The V segment lost 3 bases and the J segment 0 bases; nucleotides outside the gene matches: 5. The CDR3 loop is CASSARQGANTEVFF. CDR3 bases read: TGTGCCAGCAGTGCCCGACAGGGAGCAAACACA.

Comment on this clone: Each gene name is a mouse one. The read ends 4 residues shy of where the CDR3 ends; the end is completed using the germline J gene. This chain uses TRBV19 with TRBJ1-4; TRBD1 aligns across 9 bases. V gave up 3 bases and J gave up 0 bases; unmatched junction bases: 3. This CDR3 has 16 amino acids. CDR1 FNHDT and CDR2 SITEND come from the germline V gene (reference sequence). CDR3: CASSTRTGVSNERLFF. CDR3 bases read: TGTGCCAGCAGTACCCGGACAGGGGTTTCCAACGAA. Filled out from reference TRBV19 and TRBJ1-4, the complete variable domain reads GGIITQTPKFLIGQEGQKLTLKCQQNFNHDTMYWYRQDSGKGLRLIYYSITENDLQKGDLSEGYDASREKKSSFSLTVTSAQKNEMAVFLCASSTRTGVSNERLFFGHGTKLSVL.

A remark on this clone: TCRdb gives a protein that differs at residue 12 from what the DNA encodes, so the protein here is translated from the DNA. Mouse names are used for the genes. The read falls 3 residues short of the CDR3 end, and the missing part is taken from the germline J gene. This sequence joins TRBV19 and TRBJ1-3; 7 bases agree with TRBD1. This CDR3 is 15 amino acids long. Unmatched junction bases numbered 5, after V lost 5 bases and J lost 0 bases. The germline V gene has CDR1 FNHDT and CDR2 SITEND (reference sequence). CDR3 loop: CASSGQVDSGNTLYF. The sequenced CDR3 bases are TGTGCCAGCAGCGGACAGGTCGATTCTGGAAATACG.

The table lists this clone with many counts. Here the gene names and germline are mouse. The read gets to within 4 residues of the CDR3 end, and the germline J gene fills in the rest. The rearrangement links TRBV13-3 to TRBJ1-1, with 10 bases fitting TRBD1. CDR1 is NNHDY and CDR2 is SYVADS in the germline V gene. This CDR3 contains 13 residues. The CDR3 bases that were read are TGTGCCAGCAGTGGACAGGGGGCGCGA. This sequence encodes CASSGQGAR. The CDR3 in full is CASSGQGAREVFF.

On this clone: The gene symbols are mouse symbols. The read is 4 residues too short to cover the CDR3 end, so that end is filled in from the germline J gene. V usage is TRBV1 and J usage is TRBJ2-5; 11 bases are a match to TRBD1. V trimming: 0 bases; J trimming: 0 bases; junction bases outside the gene matches: 8. The CDR3 consists of 19 residues. Germline V gene sequence: CDR1 NSQYPW, CDR2 LRSPGD (reference sequence). Incomplete CDR3 DNA: TGCACCTGCAGTGCAGATCCGGGACAGGGGGAAGGAAACCAAGAC. Translated: CTCSADPGQGEGNQD. The whole CDR3 protein reads CTCSADPGQGEGNQDTQYF.

Only a few counts were recorded for this clone. Genes here carry mouse names. The read comes to an end 4 residues before the CDR3 does, leaving the germline J gene to fill in the end. This chain joins TRBV13-1 and TRBJ1-1; 7 nucleotides match TRBD1. The CDR3 sequence is 13 residues long. CDR1 and CDR2 from the germline V gene are NSHNY and SYGAGN. Losses at the gene ends were 2 bases for V and 4 bases for J; bases not matched to a gene: 2. The sequenced part of the CDR3 DNA is TGTGCCAGCAGTGAGAGGGGGCTCACA. Translation gives CASSERGLT. The full CDR3 protein reads CASSERGLTEVFF.

About this clone: Gene labels here are mouse ones. The read falls 4 residues short of the CDR3 end, and the missing part is taken from the germline J gene. This chain joins TRBV5 and TRBJ2-3; 11 nucleotides line up with TRBD2. The CDR3 extends over 18 amino acids. Germline assignment: CDR1 LGHNA and CDR2 YNLKQL (reference sequence). The trim removed 1 base at V and 2 bases at J, leaving 8 bases unmatched. CDR3 loop: CASSQVKTGGADAETLYF. The sequenced part of the CDR3 DNA is TGTGCCAGCAGCCAAGTTAAAACTGGGGGGGCTGATGCAGAA.

This clone was observed a few times. The gene names here belong to mouse. The CDR3 end is not reached by the read, which stops 4 residues before it; the germline J gene fills it in. The chain couples TRBV19 to TRBJ2-3; 9 bases are a match to TRBD1. This CDR3 comprises 15 residues. V shed 5 bases, J shed 3 bases, and the junction held 7 bases outside the gene matches. CDR1 and CDR2 (germline): FNHDT, SITEND (reference sequence). CDR3 DNA, as far as it was read: TGTGCCAGCAGAGGACAGGGGAGAGAGGCAGAA. Its translation is CASRGQGREAE. In full, the CDR3 reads CASRGQGREAETLYF.

On this clone: The genes and germline here are from mouse. The CDR3 end lies 4 residues beyond the end of the read and is filled in from the germline J gene. J is TRBJ2-7 and V is TRBV13-3, with unresolved D. The V gene's germline CDR1 is NNHDY and CDR2 SYVADS. The CDR3 is 14 residues long. The CDR3 bases that were read are TGTGCCAGCAGTGATTTGGGTGCAGTGGAT. Protein: CASSDLGAVD. The whole CDR3 sequence reads CASSDLGAVDEQYF.

A remark on this clone: Mouse gene names and germline throughout. The read terminates 4 residues before the CDR3 end, so the remaining end is supplied by the germline J gene. Other DNA sequences from this sample encode an identical CDR3 as well. The chain is built from TRBV13-3 and TRBJ2-1, with 12 bases fitting TRBD1. CDR3 length: 14 residues. Germline V gene sequence: CDR1 NNHDY, CDR2 SYVADS. CDR3 sequence: CASSRDRGRAEQFF. The sequenced CDR3 bases are TGTGCCAGCAGTCGGGACAGGGGGCGAGCT.

This clone was detected only a few times. The gene names here belong to mouse. Sequencing ends 4 residues short of the CDR3 end; the germline J gene provides the rest. V is TRBV13-3 and J is TRBJ2-4; 10 nucleotides match TRBD1. Germline V gene lookup returns CDR1 NNHDY and CDR2 SYVADS. V lost 2 bases and J lost 0; bases outside the gene matches: 3. The CDR3 has 16 residues. The part of the CDR3 DNA that was read is TGTGCCAGCAGTGACCGGGACAGGGGTAGTCAAAAC. Protein product: CASSDRDRGSQN. The CDR3, in full, reads CASSDRDRGSQNTLYF. The whole variable domain, filled in from reference TRBV13-3 and TRBJ2-4, reads EAAVTQSPRSKVAVTGGKVTLSCHQTNNHDYMYWYRQDTGHGLRLIHYSYVADSTEKGDIPDGYKASRPSQENFSLILELASLSQTAVYFCASSDRDRGSQNTLYFGAGTRLSVL.

Ten or more counts support this clone. Gene names refer to mouse genes. Read coverage stops 4 residues before the CDR3 terminus; the germline J gene supplies the remainder. The chain employs TRBV13-3 and TRBJ2-2; TRBD1 matches at 8 bases. V lost 2 bases to trimming and J lost 1 base; unmatched junction nucleotides: 4. The length of the CDR3 is 16 residues. Germline CDR1 reads NNHDY; CDR2 reads SYVADS. CDR3 DNA, as far as it was read: TGTGCCAGCAGTGAGCCCGGGACAGGAAACACCGGG. Its protein product is CASSEPGTGNTG. The full CDR3 reads CASSEPGTGNTGQLYF.

At least ten counts were recorded for this clone. Genes and germline come from the mouse. From the germline J gene comes the end of the CDR3, since the read stops 4 residues before it. This sequence joins TRBV1 and TRBJ2-3; D possibly corresponds to TRBD1 (6 bases). Germline loops: CDR1 NSQYPW, CDR2 LRSPGD (reference sequence). The V gene lost 2 bases and the J gene lost 0 bases, with 9 bases spanning the gap. The CDR3 has 15 residues. CDR3 bases read: TGCACCTGCAGTGCAATCAGGGGTAGTGCAGAA. This translates into CTCSAIRGSAE. The CDR3, in full, reads CTCSAIRGSAETLYF.